This TCR beta chain is drawn from a study of shared clonotypes between healthy human individuals. Study-wide findings and caveats: Non-shared clonotypes had lower generation probabilities than those shared by all four donors.

CDR1 is SGHTA and CDR2 is FQGNSA in the germline V gene. The CDR3 is 11 residues long. Deletions cut 5 bases from V and 9 bases from J, with 10 bases between. The repertoire was sequenced with immunoSEQ multiplex PCR; TCRdb's copy has only in-frame clones and lacks some. The sample contains roughly 1,800,000 clones, less than 95% of which appear only once. Positive CCR7 selection of CD45RO-negative cells yielded the naive CD8 cells, and terminally differentiated effector memory CD45RA+ cells were excluded. Everyone who donated was a Caucasian adult who lived in Nashville, Tennessee. Details on this clone: What it recognizes is unknown.

The rearrangement links TRBV7-2 to TRBJ1-1; no definite D call. The TCR originated in a man between 18 and 35 years old in good health. Sequenced material: naive CD8+ T cells sorted from blood. CDR3 nucleotides: TGTGCCAGCAGCCTCGGGCTACAAGCTTTCTTT. It codes for CASSLGLQAFF. Drawing the rest from reference TRBV7-2 and TRBJ1-1, the complete variable domain is GAGVSQSPSNKVTEKGKDVELRCDPISGHTALYWYRQSLGQGLEFLIYFQGNSAPDKSGLPSDRFSAERTGGSVSTLTIQRTQQEDSAVYLCASSLGLQAFFGQGTRLTVV.